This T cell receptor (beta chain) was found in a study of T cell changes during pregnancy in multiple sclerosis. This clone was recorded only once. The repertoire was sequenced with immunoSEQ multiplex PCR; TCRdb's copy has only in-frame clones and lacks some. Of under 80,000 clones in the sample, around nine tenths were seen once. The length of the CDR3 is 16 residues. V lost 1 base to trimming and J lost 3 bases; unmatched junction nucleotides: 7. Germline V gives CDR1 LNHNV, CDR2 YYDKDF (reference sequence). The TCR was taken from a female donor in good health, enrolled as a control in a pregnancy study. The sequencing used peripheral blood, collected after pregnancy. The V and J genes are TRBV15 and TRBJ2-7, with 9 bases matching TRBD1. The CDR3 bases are TGTGCCACCAGCAGAGGGAACAGGGGGCTAGGCTACGAGCAGTACTTC. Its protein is CATSRGNRGLGYEQYF.